Below, 8 T cell receptor beta chains from the same sample are listed, as sequenced in a study of Graves' ophthalmopathy and Graves' hyperthyroidism. Amplified TCR beta CDR3 regions were obtained using RNA transcripts as template. RT-PCR with HTBI primers came first, then second-round multiplex PCR. In TCRdb, the multiplex PCR reads were re-called with MiXCR into one record per CDR3 protein. In the table there are over a million distinct CDR3 sequences, about 38% of which are singletons. Material: peripheral blood or thyroid tissue (not recorded which). The receptors shown here come from an adult man with Graves' hyperthyroidism.

The chain uses TRBV2 and TRBJ1-2; TRBD1 matches at 8 bases. Germline V lookup: CDR1 SNHLY, CDR2 FYNNEI. V was clipped by 6 bases and J by 3 bases; unmatched bases: 3. The CDR3 is 13 amino acids. The CDR3 DNA sequence: TGTGCCAGCAGCCAGGGGGCCTACTATGGCTACACCTTC. It specifies CASSQGAYYGYTF. The entire variable domain, with the rest obtained from reference TRBV2 and TRBJ1-2, is as follows: EPEVTQTPSHQVTQMGQEVILRCVPISNHLYFYWYRQILGQKVEFLVSFYNNEISEKSEIFDDQFSVERPDGSNFTLKIRSTKLEDSAMYFCASSQGAYYGYTFGSGTRLTVV.

This clonotype appeared many times. This chain uses TRBV6-2 or TRBV6-3 with TRBJ2-5; 7 bases agree with TRBD2. The CDR3 has 14 residues. V shed 7 bases and J 4 bases; nucleotides not matched to a gene: 9. The germline gives CDR1 MNHEY, CDR2 SVGEGT. The CDR3 spells CASTSRVAGETQYF. DNA for the CDR3: TGTGCCAGCACCTCCAGGGTAGCGGGAGAGACCCAGTACTTC.

There are a few counts of this clonotype. The chain has TRBV12-3 or TRBV12-4 and TRBJ1-2; D uncertain. The CDR3 has 13 residues. V dropped 6 bases and J dropped 2 bases, with 10 bases sitting between them. The CDR3 region is CASSYGPNYGYTF. The CDR3, as DNA: TGTGCCAGCAGCTACGGACCAAACTATGGCTACACCTTC.

Notes on this clonotype: A much larger clonotype is one base distant, so this may be a read error. V is TRBV5-1 and J is TRBJ1-1; D not resolved. Per the germline V gene, CDR1 is SGHRS and CDR2 is YFSETQ. The CDR3 runs 14 residues. This CDR3 is CAGSPGSLDTEAFF. For the CDR3, the DNA is TGCGCCGGCAGTCCCGGGTCGTTGGACACTGAAGCTTTCTTT.

This clonotype has a count of ten or more. The V gene is TRBV29-1, the J gene TRBJ2-5; TRBD1 might be the D (6 bases). The ends were cut back, 7 bases at V and 13 bases at J, with 19 bases in the middle. Germline CDR1 reads SQVTM; CDR2 reads ANQGSEA. This CDR3 is 11 amino acids long. The CDR3 sequence is CSAAKGGHLYF. The CDR3 nucleotides are TGCAGCGCTGCAAAAGGGGGACACCTGTACTTC.

This clonotype was seen at least ten times. The chain couples TRBV7-6 to TRBJ2-5, with a weak D call TRBD1 (5 bases). Between the trimmed V and J ends, which lost 6 bases and 2 bases, there was a span of 16 bases. Germline V gene sequence: CDR1 SGHVS, CDR2 FNYEAQ. The CDR3 is 15 amino acids. The CDR3 DNA sequence: TGTGCCAGCAGTATCGTGGCAGGGCCTCAAGAGACCCAGTACTTC. Amino acid sequence: CASSIVAGPQETQYF.

A single count supports this clonotype. J is TRBJ1-3 and V is TRBV5-1, with D uncertain. The CDR3 runs 15 residues. Per the germline V gene, CDR1 is SGHRS and CDR2 is YFSETQ. Between the trimmed V and J ends, which lost 2 bases and 0 bases, there was a span of 9 bases. CDR3 in DNA: TGCGCCAGCAGCTTCACGGGCTACTCTGGAAACACCATATATTTT. It translates to CASSFTGYSGNTIYF.

As to this clonotype: A much larger clone lies a single base off, so this may be a read error. The chain links TRBV7-8 to TRBJ1-5, with TRBD1 matching 7 bases. Germline V gene lookup returns CDR1 SGHVS and CDR2 FQNEAQ. The CDR3 length is 15 residues. The CDR3 DNA follows: TGTACCAGCAGCCCCGAGGTACAGGGGAACCAGCCCCAGCATTTT. As protein: CTSSPEVQGNQPQHF. Looking up the rest from reference TRBV7-8 and TRBJ1-5 gives the full variable domain: GAGVSQSPRYKVAKRGQDVALRCDPISGHVSLFWYQQALGQGPEFLTYFQNEAQLDKSGLPSDRFFAERPEGSVSTLKIQRTQQEDSAVYLCTSSPEVQGNQPQHFGDGTRLSIL.